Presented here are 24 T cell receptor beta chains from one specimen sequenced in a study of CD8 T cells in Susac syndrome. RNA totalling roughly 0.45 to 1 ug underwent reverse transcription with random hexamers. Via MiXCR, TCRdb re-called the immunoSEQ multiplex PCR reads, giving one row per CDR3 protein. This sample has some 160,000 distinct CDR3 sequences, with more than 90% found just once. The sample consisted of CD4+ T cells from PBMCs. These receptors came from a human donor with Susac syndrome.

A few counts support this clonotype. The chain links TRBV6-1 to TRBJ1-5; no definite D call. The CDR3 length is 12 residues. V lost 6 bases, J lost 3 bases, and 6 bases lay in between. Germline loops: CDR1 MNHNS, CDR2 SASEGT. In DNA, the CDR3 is TGTGCCAGCAGATGGGACAATCAGCCCCAGCATTTT. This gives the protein CASRWDNQPQHF.

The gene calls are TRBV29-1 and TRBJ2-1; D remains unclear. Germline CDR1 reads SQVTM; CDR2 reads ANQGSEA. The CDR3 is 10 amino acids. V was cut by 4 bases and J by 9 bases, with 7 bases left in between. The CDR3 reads CSVGGFEQFF. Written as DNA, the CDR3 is TGCAGCGTTGGCGGATTTGAGCAGTTCTTC.

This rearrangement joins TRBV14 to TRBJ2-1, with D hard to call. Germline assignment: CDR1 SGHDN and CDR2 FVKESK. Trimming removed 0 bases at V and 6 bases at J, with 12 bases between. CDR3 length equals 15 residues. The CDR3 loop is CASSQDGRPTNEQFF. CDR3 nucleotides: TGTGCCAGCAGCCAAGATGGGCGGCCCACCAATGAGCAGTTCTTC.

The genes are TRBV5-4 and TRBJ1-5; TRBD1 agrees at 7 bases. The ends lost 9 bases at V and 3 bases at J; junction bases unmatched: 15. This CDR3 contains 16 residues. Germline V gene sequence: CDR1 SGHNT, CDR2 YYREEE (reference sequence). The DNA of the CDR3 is TGTGCCACCCCAGGGGGAGATCTTTTTTCCAATCAGCCCCAGCATTTT. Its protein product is CATPGGDLFSNQPQHF.

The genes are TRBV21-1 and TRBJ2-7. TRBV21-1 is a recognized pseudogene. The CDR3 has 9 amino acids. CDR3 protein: CASTFEQYF. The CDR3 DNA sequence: TGTGCCAGCACCTTCGAGCAGTACTTC.

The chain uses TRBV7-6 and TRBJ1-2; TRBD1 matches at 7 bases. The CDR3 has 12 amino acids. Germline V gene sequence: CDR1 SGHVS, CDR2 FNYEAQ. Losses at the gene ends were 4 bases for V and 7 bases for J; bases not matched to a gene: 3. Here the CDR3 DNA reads TGTGCCAGCAGCTCGGGACAGACTGGCTACACCTTC. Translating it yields CASSSGQTGYTF.

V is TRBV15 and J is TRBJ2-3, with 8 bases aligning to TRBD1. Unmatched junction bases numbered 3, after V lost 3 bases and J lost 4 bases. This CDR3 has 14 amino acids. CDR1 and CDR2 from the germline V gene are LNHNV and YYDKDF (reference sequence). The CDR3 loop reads CATSRDRVADTQYF. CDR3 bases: TGTGCCACCAGCAGGGACAGGGTTGCAGATACGCAGTATTTT.

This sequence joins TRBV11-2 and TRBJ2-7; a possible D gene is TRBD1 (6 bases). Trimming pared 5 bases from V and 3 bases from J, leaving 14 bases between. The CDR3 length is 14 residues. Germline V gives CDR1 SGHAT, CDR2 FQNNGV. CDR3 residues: CASSPGVTYYEQYF. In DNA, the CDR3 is TGTGCCAGCAGCCCAGGGGTGACATACTACGAGCAGTACTTC.

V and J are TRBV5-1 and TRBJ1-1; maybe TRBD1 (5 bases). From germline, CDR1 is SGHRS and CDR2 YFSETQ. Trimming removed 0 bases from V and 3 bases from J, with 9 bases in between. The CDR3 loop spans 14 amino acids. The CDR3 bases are TGCGCCAGCAGCTTGGGGGGACGGCACACTGAAGCTTTCTTT. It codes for CASSLGGRHTEAFF.

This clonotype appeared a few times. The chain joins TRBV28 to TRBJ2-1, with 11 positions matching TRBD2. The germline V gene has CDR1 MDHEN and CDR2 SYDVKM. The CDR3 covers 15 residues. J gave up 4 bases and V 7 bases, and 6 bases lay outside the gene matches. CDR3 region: CASILSGRAYNEQFF. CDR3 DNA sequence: TGTGCCAGCATTCTTAGCGGGAGGGCATACAATGAGCAGTTCTTC.

This CDR3 reads CSAGHLDRANTGELFF. CDR3 coding DNA: TGCAGTGCTGGACACTTGGACAGGGCGAACACCGGGGAGCTGTTTTTT. The chain links TRBV20-1 to TRBJ2-2; 8 bases line up with TRBD1. This CDR3 has 16 amino acids. V gave up 5 bases and J gave up 0 bases; unmatched junction bases: 8. Germline CDR1 and CDR2: DFQATT and SNEGSKA (reference sequence).

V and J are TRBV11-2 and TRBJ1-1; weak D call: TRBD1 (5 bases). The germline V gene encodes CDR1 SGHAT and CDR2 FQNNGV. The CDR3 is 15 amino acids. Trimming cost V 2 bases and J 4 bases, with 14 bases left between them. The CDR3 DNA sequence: TGTGCCAGCAGCTTACCCCCAGGGATAGGCACTGAAGCTTTCTTT. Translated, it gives CASSLPPGIGTEAFF.

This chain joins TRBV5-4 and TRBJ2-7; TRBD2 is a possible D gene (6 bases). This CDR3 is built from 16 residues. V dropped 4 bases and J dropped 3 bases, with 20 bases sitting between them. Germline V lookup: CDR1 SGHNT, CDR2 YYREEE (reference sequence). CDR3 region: CASSAAEPGLLYEQYF. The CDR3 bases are TGTGCCAGCAGCGCGGCTGAACCGGGACTTCTCTACGAGCAGTACTTC.

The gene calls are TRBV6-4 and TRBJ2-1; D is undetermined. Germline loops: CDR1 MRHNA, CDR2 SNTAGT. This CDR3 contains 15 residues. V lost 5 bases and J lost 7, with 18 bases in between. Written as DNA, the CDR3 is TGTGCCAGCAGTCCCGGCCCCGGGTCAGGTAATGAGCAGTTCTTC. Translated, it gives CASSPGPGSGNEQFF.

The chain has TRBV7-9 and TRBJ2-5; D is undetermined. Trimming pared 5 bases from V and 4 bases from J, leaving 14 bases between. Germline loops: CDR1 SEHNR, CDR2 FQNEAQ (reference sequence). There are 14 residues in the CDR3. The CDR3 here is CASSPDEKRETQYF. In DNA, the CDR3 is TGTGCCAGCAGCCCGGACGAAAAACGAGAGACCCAGTACTTC.

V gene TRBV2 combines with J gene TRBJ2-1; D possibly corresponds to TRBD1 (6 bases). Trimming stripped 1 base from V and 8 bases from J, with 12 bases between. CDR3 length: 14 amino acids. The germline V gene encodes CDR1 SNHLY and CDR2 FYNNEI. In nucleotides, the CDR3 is TGTGCCAGCAGTGAAGGACAGGTTAGGGATGAGCAGTTCTTC. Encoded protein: CASSEGQVRDEQFF.

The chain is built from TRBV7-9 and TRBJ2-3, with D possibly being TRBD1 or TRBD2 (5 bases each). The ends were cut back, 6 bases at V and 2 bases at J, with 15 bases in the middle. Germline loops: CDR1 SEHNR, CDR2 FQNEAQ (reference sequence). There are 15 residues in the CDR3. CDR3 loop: CASRNWGRLTDTQYF. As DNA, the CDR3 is TGTGCCAGCAGAAACTGGGGGAGACTCACAGATACGCAGTATTTT.

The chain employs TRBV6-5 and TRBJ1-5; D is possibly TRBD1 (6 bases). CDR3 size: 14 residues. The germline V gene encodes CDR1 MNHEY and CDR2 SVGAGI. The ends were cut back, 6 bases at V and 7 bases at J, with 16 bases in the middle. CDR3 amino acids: CASSQGQRVQPQHF. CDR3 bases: TGTGCCAGCAGCCAAGGACAGAGGGTGCAGCCCCAGCATTTT.

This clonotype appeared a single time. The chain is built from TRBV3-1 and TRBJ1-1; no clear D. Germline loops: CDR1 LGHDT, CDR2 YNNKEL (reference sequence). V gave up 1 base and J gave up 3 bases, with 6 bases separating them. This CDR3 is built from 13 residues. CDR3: CASSQVLYTEAFF. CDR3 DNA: TGTGCCAGCAGCCAAGTTCTATACACTGAAGCTTTCTTT.

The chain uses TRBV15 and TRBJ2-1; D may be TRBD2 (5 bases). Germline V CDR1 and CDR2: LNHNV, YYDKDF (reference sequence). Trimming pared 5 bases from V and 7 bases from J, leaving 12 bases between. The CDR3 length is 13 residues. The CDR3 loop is CATSLRGNNEQFF. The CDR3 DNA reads TGTGCCACCAGCTTACGAGGGAATAATGAGCAGTTCTTC.

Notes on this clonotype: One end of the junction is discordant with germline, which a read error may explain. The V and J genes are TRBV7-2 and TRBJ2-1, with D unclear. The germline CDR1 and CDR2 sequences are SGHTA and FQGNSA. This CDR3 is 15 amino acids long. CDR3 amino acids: CASSNGPLKTNGQFF. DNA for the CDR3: TGTGCCAGCAGCAACGGACCTCTGAAAACCAATGGGCAGTTCTTC.

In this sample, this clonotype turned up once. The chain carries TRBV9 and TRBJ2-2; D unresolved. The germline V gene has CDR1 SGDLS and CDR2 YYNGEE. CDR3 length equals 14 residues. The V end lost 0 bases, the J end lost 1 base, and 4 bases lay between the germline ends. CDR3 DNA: TGTGCCAGCAGCGTAGGGAGGAACACCGGGGAGCTGTTTTTT. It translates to CASSVGRNTGELFF. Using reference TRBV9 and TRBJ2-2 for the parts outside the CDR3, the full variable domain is DSGVTQTPKHLITATGQRVTLRCSPRSGDLSVYWYQQSLDQGLQFLIQYYNGEERAKGNILERFSAQQFPDLHSELNLSSLELGDSALYFCASSVGRNTGELFFGEGSRLTVL.

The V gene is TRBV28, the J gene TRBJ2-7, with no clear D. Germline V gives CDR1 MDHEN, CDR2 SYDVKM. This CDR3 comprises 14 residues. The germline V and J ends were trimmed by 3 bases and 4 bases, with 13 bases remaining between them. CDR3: CASSLSLNGYEQYF. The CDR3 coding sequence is TGTGCCAGCAGTTTGAGTCTGAACGGGTACGAGCAGTACTTC. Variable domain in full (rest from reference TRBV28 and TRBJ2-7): DVKVTQSSRYLVKRTGEKVFLECVQDMDHENMFWYRQDPGLGLRLIYFSYDVKMKEKGDIPEGYSVSREKKERFSLILESASTNQTSMYLCASSLSLNGYEQYFGPGTRLTVT.

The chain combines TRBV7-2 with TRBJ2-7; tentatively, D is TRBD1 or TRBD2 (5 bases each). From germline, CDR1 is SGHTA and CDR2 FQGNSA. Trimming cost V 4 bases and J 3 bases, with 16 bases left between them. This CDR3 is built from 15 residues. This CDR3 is CASSSPGRGVYEQYF. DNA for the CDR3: TGTGCCAGCAGCTCTCCGGGACGAGGGGTCTACGAGCAGTACTTC. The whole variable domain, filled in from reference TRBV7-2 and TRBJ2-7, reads GAGVSQSPSNKVTEKGKDVELRCDPISGHTALYWYRQSLGQGLEFLIYFQGNSAPDKSGLPSDRFSAERTGGSVSTLTIQRTQQEDSAVYLCASSSPGRGVYEQYFGPGTRLTVT.